This T cell receptor (beta chain) is drawn from a study of T cells in Graves' hyperthyroidism and ophthalmopathy. Germline V lookup: CDR1 SGHRS, CDR2 YFSETQ. Trimming took 2 bases from V and 0 from J, leaving 9 bases between them. This CDR3 spans 14 amino acids. What was amplified from RNA transcripts were TCR beta CDR3 regions. RT-PCR in the first round (using the HTBI primer set) targeted the TCR CDR3. TCRdb analysed the multiplex PCR reads with MiXCR anew, one entry per CDR3 protein. This table holds some 770,000 distinct CDR3 sequences, 16% found once. J is TRBJ2-7 and V is TRBV5-1; D is possibly TRBD2 (6 bases). The TCR comes from a man younger than 35 with Graves' hyperthyroidism. Specimen: blood. CDR3 loop: CASSFRESSYEQYF. The DNA for the CDR3 is TGCGCCAGCAGCTTTCGGGAGAGCTCCTACGAGCAGTACTTC.